This T cell receptor beta chain originates from a study of chemoradiotherapy in HPV16-positive cancers. Study-wide background: Candidate HPV-specific clones and shared TCR motifs came from a couple of HPV16-positive patients. Overall study findings and caveats: Non-HPV-specific T cells did not expand in tumors during treatment, whereas candidate HPV-specific clones and E7-related motifs did. Better recurrence-free survival went with HPV-responsive T-cell expansion in HPV16-positive patients.

Libraries were prepared by immunoSEQ multiplex PCR; TCRdb keeps only in-frame clonotypes and omits some of them. The table includes tens of thousands of clones, around 90% detected once. Details on this clone: What it recognizes is unknown.

Samples were taken several times over chemoradiotherapy. The specimen was blood, collected from a patient who underwent chemoradiotherapy. The source is a human donor with HPV-associated anogenital cancer.

CDR3 DNA: TGTGCCAGCAGTGAAAGCCAGGGGCCCGCGAACACTGAAGCTTTCTTT. This encodes CASSESQGPANTEAFF. The V and J genes are TRBV2 and TRBJ1-1; a possible D gene is TRBD1 (6 bases). Germline V gene lookup returns CDR1 SNHLY and CDR2 FYNNEI. V gave up 2 bases and J gave up 1 base, with 14 bases separating them. This CDR3 region has 16 residues.